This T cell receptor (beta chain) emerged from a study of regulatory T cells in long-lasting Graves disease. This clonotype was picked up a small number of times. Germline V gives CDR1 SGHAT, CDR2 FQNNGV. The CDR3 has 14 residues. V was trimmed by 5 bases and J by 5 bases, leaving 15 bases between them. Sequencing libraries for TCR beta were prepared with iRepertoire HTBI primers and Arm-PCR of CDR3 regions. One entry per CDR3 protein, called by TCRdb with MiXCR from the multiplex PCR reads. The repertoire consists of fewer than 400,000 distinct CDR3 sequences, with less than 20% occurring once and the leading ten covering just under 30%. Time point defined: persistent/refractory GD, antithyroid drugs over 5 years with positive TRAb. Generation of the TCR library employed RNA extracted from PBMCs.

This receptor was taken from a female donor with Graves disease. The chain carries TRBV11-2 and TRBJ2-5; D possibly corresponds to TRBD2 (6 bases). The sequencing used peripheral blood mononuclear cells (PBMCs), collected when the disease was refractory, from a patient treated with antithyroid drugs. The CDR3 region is CASSPIRGKETQYF. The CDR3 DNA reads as TGTGCCAGCAGCCCGATACGGGGGAAGGAGACCCAGTACTTC. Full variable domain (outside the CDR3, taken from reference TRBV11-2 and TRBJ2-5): EAGVAQSPRYKIIEKRQSVAFWCNPISGHATLYWYQQILGQGPKLLIQFQNNGVVDDSQLPKDRFSAERLKGVDSTLKIQPAKLEDSAVYLCASSPIRGKETQYFGPGTRLLVL.